This entry concerns a single T cell receptor beta chain. Study processing details: Amplification of reference gene primers was used by the study to estimate nucleated cell counts. The assay was immunoSEQ multiplex PCR, and TCRdb's table has in-frame clones only and misses some. V and J calls and clone size follow that table, whereas D and trimming were derived from the DNA. Of 75,000 or so clones listed, roughly 78% are singletons. V shed 10 bases and J shed 5 bases, with 17 bases lying between them. The CDR3 has 13 residues. The germline V gene has CDR1 SNHLY and CDR2 FYNNEI. The sample belongs to a study of blood T cell repertoires in COVID-19. About the research overall: The samples span acute and convalescent COVID-19 from the United States, Italy and Spain. The cDNA or gDNA used as material had been derived from T cells, B-cell-depleted T cells, or PBMCs.

This receptor was taken from a man between 60 and 75 years old with acute or convalescent COVID-19. The rearrangement uses TRBV2 and TRBJ1-1, with a possible D match to TRBD1 (6 bases). The specimen was peripheral blood. CDR3 protein: CATKQGKGTEAFF. The CDR3 DNA reads TGTGCCACAAAACAGGGAAAAGGAACTGAAGCTTTCTTT.